The clone carrying this TCR beta chain has just a few counts. Trimming removed 3 bases at V and 5 bases at J, with 13 bases between. This CDR3 comprises 15 residues. Sequenced by immunoSEQ multiplex PCR; TCRdb stores in-frame clones only, minus some. The sample consists of a few hundred thousand clones, 86% of them appearing once. The sample is drawn from a study of blood T cell repertoires in COVID-19. At the level of the study: Sources were T cells, B-cell-depleted T cells, or PBMCs; the material itself was cDNA or gDNA.

Sequencing was carried out using peripheral blood. The chain joins TRBV23-1 to TRBJ1-4, with D uncertain. TRBV23-1 is known as an ORF, though its function is uncertain. The clonotype comes from a woman aged 25-40 years with active or convalescent COVID-19. CDR3 amino acids: CASSQNGRNNEKLFF. CDR3 nucleotides: TGCGCCAGCAGTCAGAATGGCAGGAACAATGAAAAACTGTTTTTT.